This T cell receptor (beta chain) was recovered during a study of cytomegalovirus exposure and HLA in healthy donors. Worth noting for this clone: Antigen specificity is unknown.

Sequenced by immunoSEQ multiplex PCR; TCRdb stores in-frame clones only, minus some. The repertoire holds about 340,000 clones, 86% seen once, with about 0.91% in the top ten. With V trimmed by 6 bases and J by 0 bases, 5 bases remained unmatched. The length of the CDR3 is 14 residues. Germline V gene lookup returns CDR1 LNHDA and CDR2 SQIVND (reference sequence). The study's findings and limits: Rare TCR sequences predominated, though certain public TCRs were found in many donors.

The source is a woman aged 18-35 years in good health and CMV-seronegative. This chain links TRBV19 with TRBJ2-7; 7 bases align to TRBD2. What was sequenced was PBMCs. CDR3 DNA: TGTGCCAGTAGCCCATGGACTAGCTCCTACGAGCAGTACTTC. Amino acid sequence: CASSPWTSSYEQYF.